This TCR beta chain was identified in a study of cytomegalovirus exposure and HLA in healthy donors. Study-wide points: A later analysis linked a missense DCLRE1C variant to TCR beta V- and J-gene trimming. HLA-A and HLA-B allele assignments for most subjects were reportedly predicted accurately using TCR beta sequences. Several top significant clusters appeared, in a later analysis, to be linked to common viral pathogens.

This clone has only a few counts. Its antigen is as yet unknown. This CDR3 is built from 16 residues. Germline CDR1 and CDR2: LGHNA and YSLEER. The V and J ends lost 1 base and 14 bases, in that order; junction bases with no gene match: 12. The primer mix had 60 Vbeta and 13 Jbeta primers. Method: immunoSEQ multiplex PCR; TCRdb's copy keeps in-frame clones and lacks some. This sample yields about 160,000 clones, of which 70% to 90% are seen a single time; 2% to 3% belongs to the top ten. The sample comprised PBMCs. The genes are TRBV4-3 and TRBJ1-6; 9 nucleotides align to TRBD1. The origin of this receptor is a male donor in good health and CMV-seronegative. CDR3 region: CASSQGLGQGFGALHF. The DNA of the CDR3 is TGCGCCAGCAGCCAAGGCCTGGGACAGGGTTTTGGAGCCCTCCACTTT.